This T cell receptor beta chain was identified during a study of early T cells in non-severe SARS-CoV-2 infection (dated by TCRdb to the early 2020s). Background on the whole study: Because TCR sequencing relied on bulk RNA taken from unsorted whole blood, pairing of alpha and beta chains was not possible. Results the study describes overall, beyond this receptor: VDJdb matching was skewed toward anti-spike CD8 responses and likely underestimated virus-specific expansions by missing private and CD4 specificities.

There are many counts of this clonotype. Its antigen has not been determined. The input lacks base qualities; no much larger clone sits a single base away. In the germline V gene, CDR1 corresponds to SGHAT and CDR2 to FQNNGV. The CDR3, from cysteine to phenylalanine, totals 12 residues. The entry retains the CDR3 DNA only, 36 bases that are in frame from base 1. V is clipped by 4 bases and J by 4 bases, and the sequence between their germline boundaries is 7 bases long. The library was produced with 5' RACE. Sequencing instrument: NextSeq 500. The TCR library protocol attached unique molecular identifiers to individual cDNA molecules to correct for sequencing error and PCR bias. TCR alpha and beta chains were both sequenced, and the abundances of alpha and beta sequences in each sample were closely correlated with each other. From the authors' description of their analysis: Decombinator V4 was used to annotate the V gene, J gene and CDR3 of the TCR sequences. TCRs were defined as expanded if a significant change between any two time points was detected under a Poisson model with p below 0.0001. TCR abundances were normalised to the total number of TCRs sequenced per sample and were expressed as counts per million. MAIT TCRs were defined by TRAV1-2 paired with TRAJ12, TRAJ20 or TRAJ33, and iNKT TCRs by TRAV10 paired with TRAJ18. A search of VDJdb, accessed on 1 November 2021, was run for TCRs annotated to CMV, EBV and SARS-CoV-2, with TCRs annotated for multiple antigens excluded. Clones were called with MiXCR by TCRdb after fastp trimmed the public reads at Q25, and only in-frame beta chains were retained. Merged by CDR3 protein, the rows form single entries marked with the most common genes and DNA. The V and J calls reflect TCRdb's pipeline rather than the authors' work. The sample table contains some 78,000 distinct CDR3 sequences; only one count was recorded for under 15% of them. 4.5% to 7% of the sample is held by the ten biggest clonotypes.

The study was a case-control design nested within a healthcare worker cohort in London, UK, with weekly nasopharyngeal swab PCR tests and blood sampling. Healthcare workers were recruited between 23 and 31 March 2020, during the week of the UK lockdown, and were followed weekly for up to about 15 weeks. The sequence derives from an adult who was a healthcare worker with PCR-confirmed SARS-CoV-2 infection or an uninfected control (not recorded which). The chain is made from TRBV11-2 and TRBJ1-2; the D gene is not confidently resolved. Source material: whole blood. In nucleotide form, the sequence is TGTGCCAGCAGCTCCGGGTTCTATGGCTACACCTTC. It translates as CASSSGFYGYTF.